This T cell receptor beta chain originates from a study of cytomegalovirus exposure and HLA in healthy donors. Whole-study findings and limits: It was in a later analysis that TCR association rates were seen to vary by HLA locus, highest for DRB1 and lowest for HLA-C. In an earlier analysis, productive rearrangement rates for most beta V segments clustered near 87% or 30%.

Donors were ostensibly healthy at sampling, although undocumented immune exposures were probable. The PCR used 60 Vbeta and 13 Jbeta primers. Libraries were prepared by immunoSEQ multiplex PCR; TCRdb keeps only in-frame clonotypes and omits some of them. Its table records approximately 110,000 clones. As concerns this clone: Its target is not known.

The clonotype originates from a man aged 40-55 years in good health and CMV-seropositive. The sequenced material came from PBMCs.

The CDR3 DNA sequence: TGTGCCAGCAGCCCCCCTGACAGGGCGAACACCGGGGAGCTGTTTTTT. Its translation is CASSPPDRANTGELFF. V usage is TRBV5-6 and J usage is TRBJ2-2; 7 positions agree with TRBD1. Looked up from germline, CDR1 is SGHDT and CDR2 is YYEEEE. With 4 bases clipped from V and 0 bases from J, the junction kept 6 bases outside the gene matches. The CDR3 runs 16 residues.